Listed here are 9 T cell receptor beta chains from one sample, sequenced in a study of T cells in Graves' hyperthyroidism and ophthalmopathy. Researchers amplified the TCR beta CDR3 regions from RNA transcripts. During a first-round RT-PCR of the TCR CDR3, the HTBI primer set was used. TCRdb re-derived calls from the multiplex PCR reads in MiXCR, one entry per CDR3 protein. The table has 550,000 to 800,000 distinct CDR3 sequences, approximately 15% seen once. The sequenced sample was blood. The receptors were gathered from a man aged 50-59 years with Graves' hyperthyroidism.

This clonotype came up many times. The J gene is TRBJ1-1, the V gene TRBV28, with TRBD1 identical over 8 bases. Losses at the gene ends were 5 bases for V and 6 bases for J; bases not matched to a gene: 5. The CDR3 consists of 13 residues. Germline lookup yields CDR1 MDHEN and CDR2 SYDVKM. The CDR3 loop is CASSRDRGAEAFF. The CDR3 nucleotides read TGTGCCAGCAGTAGAGACAGGGGTGCTGAAGCTTTCTTT.

This clonotype was seen many times. The chain joins TRBV15 to TRBJ2-7; the D gene is possibly TRBD1 (5 bases). The germline V gene has CDR1 LNHNV and CDR2 YYDKDF (reference sequence). The CDR3 contains 15 residues. V was cut by 5 bases and J by 0 bases, with 14 bases left in between. The CDR3 loop reads CATSDDRADSYEQYF. The CDR3 DNA reads TGTGCCACCAGCGATGACAGAGCCGACTCCTACGAGCAGTACTTC.

This clonotype has a handful of counts. This rearrangement joins TRBV29-1 to TRBJ1-2, with a weak D call TRBD1 (5 bases). Germline CDR1 SQVTM, CDR2 ANQGSEA. There are 13 residues in the CDR3. V lost 6 bases to trimming and J lost 1 base, with 12 bases between them. The CDR3 DNA sequence: TGCAGCGTCGAGAACAGGCGTAACTATGGCTACACCTTC. Translated: CSVENRRNYGYTF. Full variable domain (missing parts from reference TRBV29-1 and TRBJ1-2): SAVISQKPSRDICQRGTSLTIQCQVDSQVTMMFWYRQQPGQSLTLIATANQGSEATYESGFVIDKFPISRPNLTFSTLTVSNMSPEDSSIYLCSVENRRNYGYTFGSGTRLTVV.

This sequence joins TRBV20-1 and TRBJ2-3; D call uncertain. The CDR3 sequence is 14 residues long. CDR1 and CDR2 (germline): DFQATT, SNEGSKA (reference sequence). The V end lost 6 bases, the J end lost 2 bases, and 15 bases lay between the germline ends. The CDR3: CSAPAGPYTDTQYF. The DNA for the CDR3 is TGCAGTGCCCCAGCTGGGCCCTACACAGATACGCAGTATTTT.

This clonotype was recorded a few times. The V and J genes are TRBV5-1 and TRBJ2-2, with a possible D match to TRBD2 (6 bases). V dropped 3 bases and J dropped 0 bases, with 12 bases sitting between them. This CDR3 has 16 amino acids. CDR1 SGHRS and CDR2 YFSETQ come from the germline V gene. As DNA, the CDR3 is TGCGCCAGCAGCTCCCTCCTAGCGACGAACACCGGGGAGCTGTTTTTT. Amino acid sequence: CASSSLLATNTGELFF.

This clonotype came up a few times. This chain joins TRBV19 and TRBJ1-2; D unclear. Germline V lookup: CDR1 LNHDA, CDR2 SQIVND (reference sequence). This CDR3 contains 13 residues. V was pared by 5 bases and J by 7 bases, with 14 bases between. CDR3 protein: CASSFTVGVGYTF. Written as DNA, the CDR3 is TGTGCCAGTAGTTTTACAGTGGGAGTTGGCTACACCTTC.

A word on this clonotype: At one boundary the junction diverges from the germline segment, which might be a read error. V gene TRBV19 combines with J gene TRBJ2-1, with 9 bases lining up with TRBD2. Germline loops: CDR1 LNHDA, CDR2 SQIVND (reference sequence). The CDR3 is made up of 14 amino acids. The CDR3, as DNA: TGTGCCAGTAGGTTAGCGGGAGCGGTCCATGAGAAGTTCTTC. Encoded protein: CASRLAGAVHEKFF.

On this clonotype: A much larger clone differs by one base, so this may be a read error. The chain employs TRBV28 and TRBJ1-2, with D possibly being TRBD1 (5 bases). Germline-derived CDR1 and CDR2 are MDHEN and SYDVKM. Between the trimmed V and J ends, which lost 4 bases and 4 bases, there was a span of 16 bases. The CDR3 covers 15 residues. In nucleotides, the CDR3 is TGTGCCAGCAGTTGGGGCCGGGCGGGGTCCTATGGCTACACCTTC. Protein product: CASSWGRAGSYGYTF.

This clonotype was counted between two and nine times. The J gene is TRBJ2-1, the V gene TRBV30, with 8 bases matching TRBD1. V shed 3 bases, J shed 2 bases, and the junction held 6 bases outside the gene matches. The CDR3 sequence is 15 residues long. Germline V gene sequence: CDR1 GTSNPN, CDR2 SVGIG (reference sequence). The CDR3 DNA is TGTGCCTGGAGAGAGCCAGGGGGCCCCTACAATGAGCAGTTCTTC. As protein: CAWREPGGPYNEQFF. The full variable domain, completed using reference TRBV30 and TRBJ2-1, is SQTIHQWPATLVQPVGSPLSLECTVEGTSNPNLYWYRQAAGRGLQLLFYSVGIGQISSEVPQNLSASRPQDRQFILSSKKLLLSDSGFYLCAWREPGGPYNEQFFGPGTRLTVL.